The 2 T cell receptor beta chains given below trace back to one sample, sequenced in a study of T cells in Graves' hyperthyroidism and ophthalmopathy. TCR beta CDR3 regions were amplified from RNA transcripts. HTBI primers were employed in a first-round RT-PCR of the TCR CDR3. TCRdb used MiXCR to reprocess the multiplex PCR reads, holding one entry per CDR3 protein. This sample yields 500,000 to 800,000 distinct CDR3 sequences, of which around 13% are seen a single time; 9.5% to 15% belongs to the top ten. The sequenced material came from blood. These receptors were obtained from a woman aged 45-65 years with Graves' ophthalmopathy.

The chain is built from TRBV30 and TRBJ1-2; D may be TRBD1 (6 bases). Germline assignment: CDR1 GTSNPN and CDR2 SVGIG (reference sequence). Trimming removed 1 base from V and 6 bases from J, with 15 bases in between. The CDR3 has 14 amino acids. CDR3 amino acids: CAWSATWGQDGYTF. The CDR3 DNA follows: TGTGCCTGGAGTGCAACCTGGGGGCAGGATGGCTACACCTTC.

J is TRBJ2-7 and V is TRBV12-5; 14 positions agree with TRBD2. The germline V gene has CDR1 LGHNT and CDR2 FRNRAP. The CDR3 runs 23 residues. J gave up 3 bases and V 1 base, and 23 bases lay outside the gene matches. Here the CDR3 reads CASGLARRDGTSGSAGTDYEQYF. CDR3 DNA sequence: TGTGCTAGTGGTTTGGCCAGAAGAGATGGGACTAGCGGGAGCGCTGGGACGGACTACGAGCAGTACTTC.